This paragraph reports one T cell receptor beta chain. The CDR3 is 16 amino acids. Looked up from germline, CDR1 is MNHEY and CDR2 is SVGAGI. V lost 2 bases, J lost 8 bases, and 6 bases stayed unmatched. The sample originates from a study of blood T cell repertoires in COVID-19. About the research overall: Samples taken during acute and convalescent COVID-19 were collected in the United States, Italy and Spain. The analysed material was cDNA or gDNA that came from T cells, B-cell-depleted T cells, or PBMCs.

Per the authors' pipeline: Reference gene primer amplification in the assay estimated nucleated cell counts. Profiling relied on immunoSEQ multiplex PCR, and the TCRdb table lists in-frame clones only, not all of them. Clonal size and the V and J genes are those of that table, whereas D and trimming came from the DNA. The data contain about 190,000 clones, 85% to 90% of them singletons. The J gene is TRBJ1-4, the V gene TRBV6-5, with 12 bases that match TRBD1. This receptor was taken from a human donor in a cohort sampled during active COVID-19. The sequenced sample was peripheral blood. Written as DNA, the CDR3 is TGTGCCAGCAGTTACGGGGGACAGGGGGCTGGAGAAAAACTGTTTTTT. It yields the protein CASSYGGQGAGEKLFF.